This entry lists 10 T cell receptor beta chains sequenced from one sample in a study of shared clonotypes between healthy human individuals. Here immunoSEQ multiplex PCR was the method, and the copy in TCRdb shows in-frame clones only, minus some. This sample carries 1,400,000 or so clones, just under 99% of them seen once, and the ten largest clones take over 0.3%. Sequences were obtained from naive CD4+ T cells sorted from blood. Described subset: CD45RA+ positively selected. The source is a man aged 30-40 years in good health.

The V gene is TRBV28, the J gene TRBJ2-7; D gene uncertain. The V and J ends lost 2 bases and 4 bases respectively, with 18 bases between them. The CDR3 has 16 residues. In germline, CDR1 is MDHEN, CDR2 SYDVKM. The CDR3, as DNA: TGTGCCAGCAGTTTAGGGGTGGCCGCAAGCTTTTACGAGCAGTACTTC. As protein: CASSLGVAASFYEQYF.

The chain joins TRBV11-2 to TRBJ2-7, with a tentative D call TRBD2 (5 bases). V gave up 1 base and J gave up 7 bases, with 20 bases separating them. Germline V gene data show CDR1 as SGHAT and CDR2 as FQNNGV. The CDR3 is made up of 16 amino acids. The CDR3 bases are TGTGCCAGCAGCTTAGTTTCCCGGACTGGGAAGTGGGAGCAGTACTTC. Protein: CASSLVSRTGKWEQYF.

The chain couples TRBV2 to TRBJ2-5; 9 nucleotides match TRBD2. This CDR3 contains 14 residues. Looked up from germline, CDR1 is SNHLY and CDR2 is FYNNEI. Trimming removed 6 bases from V and 4 bases from J; junction bases left unmatched: 6. The CDR3 sequence is CASREREVGETQYF. DNA for the CDR3: TGTGCCAGCAGGGAGCGGGAGGTAGGAGAGACCCAGTACTTC.

The CDR3 DNA follows: TGTGCCAGCAGACCCGGAGGGCAGGGTATGACCCAGCATTTT. Translation gives CASRPGGQGMTQHF. The V gene is TRBV28, the J gene TRBJ1-5; D perhaps matches TRBD1 (5 bases). Trimming stripped 6 bases from V and 11 bases from J, with 20 bases between. The germline gives CDR1 MDHEN, CDR2 SYDVKM. The CDR3 extends over 14 amino acids.

V and J are TRBV7-9 and TRBJ2-5; 14 positions match TRBD2. The CDR3 length is 17 residues. From germline, CDR1 is SEHNR and CDR2 FQNEAQ (reference sequence). Trimming at V came to 11 bases and at J to 0 bases, leaving 11 bases not matched to a gene. CDR3 in amino acids: CAGHGTSGGEYQETQYF. DNA of the CDR3: TGTGCCGGCCATGGGACTAGCGGGGGAGAGTACCAAGAGACCCAGTACTTC.

V and J are TRBV4-1 and TRBJ2-3; the D is unclear. Trimming took 0 bases from V and 1 from J, leaving 5 bases between them. The CDR3 consists of 14 residues. Germline V gene sequence: CDR1 MGHRA, CDR2 YSYEKL. CDR3 loop: CASSQDPGTDTQYF. CDR3 nucleotides: TGCGCCAGCAGCCAAGATCCAGGCACAGATACGCAGTATTTT.

The chain is built from TRBV7-9 and TRBJ2-7, with D hard to call. V was clipped by 5 bases and J by 6 bases, with 11 bases between them. In germline, CDR1 is SEHNR, CDR2 FQNEAQ (reference sequence). The CDR3 runs 12 residues. The CDR3 protein is CASSLPLGEQYF. Written as DNA, the CDR3 is TGTGCCAGCAGCCTCCCCCTGGGCGAGCAGTACTTC. The complete variable domain, with remaining parts taken from reference TRBV7-9 and TRBJ2-7, reads DTGVSQNPRHKITKRGQNVTFRCDPISEHNRLYWYRQTLGQGPEFLTYFQNEAQLEKSRLLSDRFSAERPKGSFSTLEIQRTEQGDSAMYLCASSLPLGEQYFGPGTRLTVT.

The CDR3 region is CSVPRVETQYF. CDR3 bases: TGCAGCGTTCCCAGGGTAGAGACCCAGTACTTC. The chain carries TRBV29-1 and TRBJ2-5; weak D call: TRBD1 (5 bases). There are 11 residues in the CDR3. V lost 5 bases, J lost 4 bases, and 8 bases lay in between. Germline CDR1 SQVTM, CDR2 ANQGSEA. The full variable domain, with the rest looked up from reference TRBV29-1 and TRBJ2-5, is SAVISQKPSRDICQRGTSLTIQCQVDSQVTMMFWYRQQPGQSLTLIATANQGSEATYESGFVIDKFPISRPNLTFSTLTVSNMSPEDSSIYLCSVPRVETQYFGPGTRLLVL.

The J gene is TRBJ2-1, the V gene TRBV11-2; 12 bases map to TRBD2. The CDR3 totals 16 residues. CDR1 is SGHAT and CDR2 is FQNNGV in the germline V gene. V shed 6 bases, J shed 6 bases, and the junction held 9 bases outside the gene matches. CDR3 sequence: CASRTNPGLAGNEQFF. The CDR3 DNA reads TGTGCCAGCAGGACAAATCCGGGACTAGCGGGCAATGAGCAGTTCTTC.

The chain joins TRBV5-8 to TRBJ2-7; TRBD1 matches 7 bases. The ends lost 1 base at V and 0 bases at J; junction bases unmatched: 4. Per the germline V gene, CDR1 is SGHTS and CDR2 is YDEGEE. The CDR3 covers 15 residues. In nucleotides, the CDR3 is TGTGCCAGCAGCTTGATCCACAGGGGCTCCTACGAGCAGTACTTC. It codes for CASSLIHRGSYEQYF.